This TCR beta chain was sequenced for a study of shared clonotypes between healthy human individuals (dated by TCRdb to 2018 to 2020). About the investigation overall: Three men and a couple of women, aged 18 to 49 years, made up the cohort. To increase sequencing depth and limit assay-specific biases, TCR repertoire library preparation and sequencing were carried out by different laboratories using diverse techniques. To estimate repertoire size and how much clonotype sharing occurs between individuals, the study deeply sequenced the blood TCR repertoires of about 5 healthy adults. For each donor, three plates each were used for CD4 naive and CD4 memory, two plates were used for CD8 naive, and one plate was used for CD8 memory. Between about 0.9 and 9 billion PBMCs per donor were obtained by leukapheresis. Paper-wide results and their limitations: Naive subsets generally had larger estimated clonotype richness than memory subsets did. Higher generation probabilities were observed for clonotypes shared by all four sorted-subset donors than for non-shared clonotypes. Sampling was restricted to blood, and TCR repertoires in tissues likely differ from the TCR repertoires found in blood. When several donors were compared, the shared fraction of clonotypes was about 5.4% for naive CD4, approximately 3.3% for naive CD8, more than 2% for memory CD4, and approximately 0.4% for memory CD8. Pairwise subsampling indicated that sequencing depth was expected to affect the degree of clonotype sharing among donors. The genetic and exposure-history diversity represented was limited by the small number of donors. Even with the large sequencing depth, rarefaction of the sorted-subset datasets indicated that sequencing was incomplete.

V sheds 3 bases and J sheds 8 bases, leaving 17 bases between their ends. CDR1 and CDR2, per the germline V gene (reference sequence), are SGHNT and YYREEE. The CDR3 starts with the cysteine, ends with the phenylalanine, and has 14 residues. Just CDR3 DNA is preserved here, 42 bases in frame from base 1. About this clone: The clone's antigen remains unknown. Within one base of it there is no much larger clone, and no base qualities were kept.

For the CD8 naive samples, CD45RO-negative cells were positively selected for CCR7, yielding a CD45RA+CCR7+ population from which TemRA cells were excluded. Donors were healthy HIV-negative adults with no recently reported acute infections or vaccinations. All donors were Caucasian adults living in Nashville, Tennessee, USA. After blood collection by leukapheresis, PBMCs were isolated using Ficoll-Histopaque density gradient centrifugation and then cryopreserved in the vapor phase of liquid nitrogen. Analytical flow cytometry was used to check the purity and quantity of each magnetically sorted T cell population. From each sorted fraction, genomic DNA was isolated and quantified by UV absorbance on a Nanodrop 2000c. Using the deep immunoSEQ assay, TCR CDR3 regions were amplified from genomic DNA by multiplex PCR. Extracted genomic DNA from each cell subset was distributed evenly across all wells of several immunoSEQ 96-well plates, and each plate was treated as a replicate. Each replicate PCR for sorted subsets received 150 to 250 ng genomic DNA, equal to roughly 30,000 T cell genomes. Purified libraries were measured with a Qubit 3.0 fluorometer, size-checked on a Bioanalyzer 2100, and measured again with the KAPA Library Quantification kit. Each immunoSEQ 96-well plate was sequenced on its own single-read 150-cycle Illumina NextSeq 550 flow cell. The original pipeline was this. Because the immunoSEQ output included only junctional sequences and no quality scores, the filtering could not be the same as the filtering used for full-length reads. To assign V/J genes and CDR3, sequences were annotated against IMGT germline references using PyIR, a Python wrapper for IgBLAST v1.9. Any read was removed if the V/J assignment was weak (E-value above 1e-6), the CDR3 was missing, or the read contained stop codons, out-of-frame junctions, or ambiguous translated residues. V3J clonotypes were defined as sequences sharing an identical inferred V gene, J gene, and CDR3 amino acid sequence. The percentage overlap between two repertoires was calculated by dividing the number of shared unique clonotypes by the size of the smaller repertoire. Three approaches were used to assess repertoire richness: RTK rarefaction, the Chao1 estimator, and Recon v2.1 estimates of unobserved clonotypes. OLGA was used to compute generation probabilities for all TCRbeta clonotypes that the gDNA method yielded from a handful of donors. Drawn from immuneACCESS, this table holds only the in-frame rearrangements with V and J called that TCRdb kept. Clones are partly lost; checked studies trace under half to an unresolved V gene and leave the rest unexplained. The V and J calls and clone size come from that table; D and trimming were worked out from the DNA. The sample table records around 1.9 million clones; 93% of these occur just once. The ten largest clones add up to approximately 1.7% of the sample.

Sequenced sample: naive CD8+ T cells from PBMCs. In light of the paper, this sample's cell subset or site label describes: CD45RA+CCR7+. The V and J genes are TRBV5-4 and TRBJ1-1; TRBD1 is possibly the D segment (5 matching bases). The TCR comes from a man younger than 35 in good health. Some clones in this sample may be carry-over from other donors' samples. The CDR3 sequence is CASSWGAGVSEAFF. The nucleotide sequence is TGTGCCAGCAGCTGGGGTGCGGGGGTCAGCGAAGCTTTCTTT.